These 30 T cell receptor beta chains were sequenced from one sample in a study of OX40 agonist ivuxolimab in advanced cancers. Sequencing was performed with immunoSEQ multiplex PCR; in TCRdb, only in-frame clones are kept and a portion is missing. The profile shows 100,000 or so clones, approximately 84% of them singletons. The source was CD4+ or CD8+ T cells sorted from blood, collected in a trial of the OX40 agonist ivuxolimab. These receptors were collected from an adult with an advanced solid tumor such as melanoma, head and neck, liver or kidney cancer.

The chain combines TRBV5-1 with TRBJ2-1, with D possibly being TRBD2 (6 bases). From germline, CDR1 is SGHRS and CDR2 YFSETQ. Between the trimmed V and J ends, which lost 4 bases and 3 bases, there was a span of 8 bases. CDR3 length equals 13 residues. The CDR3 sequence: CASSRGLYNEQFF. In DNA form, the CDR3 reads TGCGCCAGCAGCAGGGGACTCTACAATGAGCAGTTCTTC. The variable domain in full, completed from reference TRBV5-1 and TRBJ2-1, reads KAGVTQTPRYLIKTRGQQVTLSCSPISGHRSVSWYQQTPGQGLQFLFEYFSETQRNKGNFPGRFSGRQFSNSRSEMNVSTLELGDSALYLCASSRGLYNEQFFGPGTRLTVL.

The chain carries TRBV5-1 and TRBJ2-7; 8 bases align to TRBD2. Trimming removed 4 bases from V and 6 bases from J; junction bases left unmatched: 12. From germline, CDR1 is SGHRS and CDR2 YFSETQ. The CDR3 length is 15 residues. CDR3 in DNA: TGCGCCAGCAGCCCCGGGAGGGTGACTAGTCTCGAGCAGTACTTC. Protein product: CASSPGRVTSLEQYF.

The chain couples TRBV10-3 to TRBJ1-2; no clear D gene. CDR1 and CDR2 from the germline V gene are ENHRY and SYGVKD. The V gene lost 6 bases and the J gene lost 10 bases, with 21 bases spanning the gap. This CDR3 comprises 14 residues. CDR3 sequence: CAIRLQEVSGPYTF. The CDR3 nucleotides read TGTGCCATCAGACTTCAGGAGGTCTCCGGTCCCTACACCTTC.

The V and J genes are TRBV19 and TRBJ1-3; TRBD1 is a possible D gene (6 bases). V was cut by 4 bases and J by 0 bases, with 22 bases left in between. Germline CDR1 reads LNHDA; CDR2 reads SQIVND (reference sequence). The CDR3 has 19 residues. CDR3 loop: CASSKRGAGSTSSGNTIYF. In DNA, the CDR3 is TGTGCCAGTAGTAAACGGGGGGCAGGATCAACCAGCTCTGGAAACACCATATATTTT.

The rearrangement links TRBV6-5 to TRBJ1-2; no clear D. CDR1 MNHEY and CDR2 SVGAGI come from the germline V gene. The CDR3 covers 10 residues. Trimming shortened V by 2 bases and J by 8 bases, and 3 bases separated the two germline ends. In DNA form, the CDR3 reads TGTGCCAGCAGTTACCAGGGCTACACCTTC. Translated, it gives CASSYQGYTF.

The genes are TRBV7-8 and TRBJ2-3; 9 bases line up with TRBD2. CDR1 and CDR2 from the germline V gene are SGHVS and FQNEAQ. The CDR3 sequence is 17 residues long. V lost 2 bases and J lost 3; bases outside the gene matches: 9. CDR3 residues: CASSLKVSGSGTDTQYF. In nucleotides, the CDR3 is TGTGCCAGCAGCTTAAAGGTTAGCGGGAGCGGGACAGATACGCAGTATTTT.

The CDR3 here is CASSPSGANVLTF. As DNA, the CDR3 is TGCGCCAGCAGCCCCTCTGGGGCCAACGTCCTGACTTTC. This chain links TRBV5-1 with TRBJ2-6; no firm D call. This CDR3 contains 13 residues. Trimming shortened V by 4 bases and J by 0 bases, and 2 bases separated the two germline ends. Germline loops: CDR1 SGHRS, CDR2 YFSETQ.

The V and J genes are TRBV6-1 and TRBJ2-3, with 7 bases identical to TRBD2. J lost 3 bases, V lost 6 bases, and 9 bases had no gene match. This CDR3 is 15 amino acids long. From germline, CDR1 is MNHNS and CDR2 SASEGT. The DNA of the CDR3 is TGTGCCAGCAGCGACTCCGGGAGGCCGACAGATACGCAGTATTTT. Amino acid sequence: CASSDSGRPTDTQYF.

The rearrangement links TRBV19 to TRBJ2-7, with D possibly TRBD2 on 6 matching bases. V lost 9 bases and J lost 5, with 17 bases in between. Germline values: CDR1 LNHDA, CDR2 SQIVND (reference sequence). The CDR3 has 13 residues. The CDR3 here is CASRAEGRNEQYF. The CDR3 DNA reads TGTGCCAGCCGGGCGGAGGGAAGGAACGAGCAGTACTTC.

The rearrangement uses TRBV11-2 and TRBJ2-1; D uncertain. Germline values: CDR1 SGHAT, CDR2 FQNNGV. Between the trimmed V and J ends, which lost 3 bases and 6 bases, there was a span of 9 bases. The CDR3 is 13 residues long. DNA of the CDR3: TGTGCCAGCAGCTTTGGAGCGTCCAATGAGCAGTTCTTC. The encoded protein is CASSFGASNEQFF.

The chain combines TRBV29-1 with TRBJ2-1; D is perhaps TRBD1 or TRBD2 (5 bases each). The V gene's germline CDR1 is SQVTM and CDR2 ANQGSEA. The CDR3 sequence is 12 residues long. V dropped 3 bases and J dropped 2 bases, with 5 bases sitting between them. The chain's CDR3 is CSVEGPYNEQFF. The CDR3 bases are TGCAGCGTTGAGGGACCCTACAATGAGCAGTTCTTC.

V and J are TRBV5-1 and TRBJ2-5, with D tentatively TRBD1 (6 bases). The V and J ends lost 3 bases and 5 bases respectively, with 17 bases between them. From germline, CDR1 is SGHRS and CDR2 YFSETQ. The CDR3 runs to 15 residues. The CDR3, as DNA: TGCGCCAGCAGCTCCGGGACACACACCTCGGAGACCCAGTACTTC. Its protein product is CASSSGTHTSETQYF.

J is TRBJ2-3 and V is TRBV7-9; D not certain. V dropped 3 bases and J dropped 2 bases, with 12 bases sitting between them. CDR1 and CDR2 (germline): SEHNR, FQNEAQ (reference sequence). The CDR3 consists of 15 residues. DNA for the CDR3: TGTGCCAGCAGCTTCACGACCAGAAACACAGATACGCAGTATTTT. Translated, it gives CASSFTTRNTDTQYF.

The gene calls are TRBV30 and TRBJ2-7; D is uncertain. Trimming pared 2 bases from V and 7 bases from J, leaving 12 bases between. CDR3 length equals 12 residues. CDR1 and CDR2 (germline): GTSNPN, SVGIG (reference sequence). The CDR3 region is CAWSPFHAEQYF. CDR3 bases: TGTGCCTGGAGTCCTTTTCATGCTGAGCAGTACTTC. Full variable domain (missing parts from reference TRBV30 and TRBJ2-7): SQTIHQWPATLVQPVGSPLSLECTVEGTSNPNLYWYRQAAGRGLQLLFYSVGIGQISSEVPQNLSASRPQDRQFILSSKKLLLSDSGFYLCAWSPFHAEQYFGPGTRLTVT.

The chain is built from TRBV19 and TRBJ2-3, with D perhaps TRBD1 or TRBD2 (6 bases each). Germline CDR1 reads LNHDA; CDR2 reads SQIVND (reference sequence). V gave up 3 bases and J gave up 3 bases, with 10 bases separating them. The CDR3 runs 14 residues. Written as DNA, the CDR3 is TGTGCCAGTAGTATCGGGGGCGCGACAGATACGCAGTATTTT. Residues: CASSIGGATDTQYF.

This chain uses TRBV21-1 with TRBJ2-7; the table's D call, TRBD2, was not checked against the DNA. TRBV21-1 is a documented pseudogene. CDR3 length equals 14 residues. DNA of the CDR3: TGTGCCAGCAGCCCCCCGGGACTAGCCTACGAGCAGTACTTC. Translated, it gives CASSPPGLAYEQYF.

The J gene is TRBJ1-1, the V gene TRBV2; no clear D. V was shortened by 2 bases and J by 1 base, with 8 bases between the two germline ends. This CDR3 comprises 14 residues. CDR1 and CDR2 (germline): SNHLY, FYNNEI. CDR3 protein: CASSERQGNTEAFF. The CDR3 bases are TGTGCCAGCAGTGAAAGACAAGGGAACACTGAAGCTTTCTTT.

The chain has TRBV5-1 and TRBJ2-7; a possible D gene is TRBD2 (5 bases). Germline CDR1 and CDR2: SGHRS and YFSETQ. The ends were cut back, 5 bases at V and 6 bases at J, with 15 bases in the middle. The CDR3 is 13 amino acids. DNA of the CDR3: TGCGCCAGCAGTCCCGGGGTTACTAGCGAGCAGTACTTC. This encodes CASSPGVTSEQYF. Full variable domain (remainder filled in from reference TRBV5-1 and TRBJ2-7): KAGVTQTPRYLIKTRGQQVTLSCSPISGHRSVSWYQQTPGQGLQFLFEYFSETQRNKGNFPGRFSGRQFSNSRSEMNVSTLELGDSALYLCASSPGVTSEQYFGPGTRLTVT.

CDR3 sequence: CASLRGLSGSINNEQFF. The CDR3 nucleotides are TGTGCCAGTCTCCGGGGTTTGAGCGGGAGTATAAACAATGAGCAGTTCTTC. The rearrangement uses TRBV2 and TRBJ2-1; 8 bases fit TRBD2. V lost 9 bases to trimming and J lost 5 bases; unmatched junction nucleotides: 18. This CDR3 region has 17 residues. Looked up from germline, CDR1 is SNHLY and CDR2 is FYNNEI.

The chain employs TRBV2 and TRBJ2-7; 11 positions agree with TRBD1. Germline V gene sequence: CDR1 SNHLY, CDR2 FYNNEI. Trimming removed 7 bases from V and 2 bases from J; junction bases left unmatched: 7. The CDR3 consists of 15 residues. The CDR3 protein is CASKPPGQGAYEQYF. CDR3 in DNA: TGTGCCAGCAAACCCCCGGGACAGGGGGCCTACGAGCAGTACTTC.

The chain employs TRBV5-8 and TRBJ1-2, with D tentatively TRBD1 (6 bases). This CDR3 region has 13 residues. Trimming shortened V by 10 bases and J by 9 bases, and 22 bases separated the two germline ends. Germline CDR1 is SGHTS and CDR2 is YDEGEE. The CDR3 loop reads CASGWGPVGSYTF. CDR3 nucleotide sequence: TGTGCCTCCGGGTGGGGGCCGGTGGGTAGCTACACCTTC.

The V and J genes are TRBV30 and TRBJ1-1; D is perhaps TRBD1 (5 bases). Germline assignment: CDR1 GTSNPN and CDR2 SVGIG (reference sequence). V lost 0 bases and J lost 0, with 14 bases in between. The CDR3 has 16 residues. The CDR3 loop reads CAWSVHGGTVNTEAFF. The CDR3 nucleotides read TGTGCCTGGAGTGTCCACGGAGGGACCGTGAACACTGAAGCTTTCTTT.

The chain combines TRBV5-4 with TRBJ1-2, with 10 positions matching TRBD1. Unmatched junction bases numbered 4, after V lost 4 bases and J lost 7 bases. CDR1 is SGHNT and CDR2 is YYREEE in the germline V gene (reference sequence). The CDR3 is made up of 13 amino acids. The CDR3 region has the DNA TGTGCCAGCAGCGGGGGGACAGGGGCTGGCTACACCTTC. Translated, it gives CASSGGTGAGYTF.

This clone was seen a few times. This chain joins TRBV30 and TRBJ1-2; D not resolved. Germline assignment: CDR1 GTSNPN and CDR2 SVGIG (reference sequence). Trimming pared 1 base from V and 8 bases from J, leaving 11 bases between. CDR3 length: 12 residues. The CDR3 DNA sequence: TGTGCCTGGAGTGAGAGGGCACAGGGCTACACCTTC. Protein product: CAWSERAQGYTF.

This chain links TRBV7-2 with TRBJ1-2, with D possibly TRBD1 on 5 matching bases. The V end was cut by 5 bases, the J end by 4 bases, with 14 bases between. CDR1 and CDR2 from the germline V gene are SGHTA and FQGNSA. The CDR3 spans 14 residues. CDR3 residues: CASSANGASYGYTF. The CDR3 region has the DNA TGTGCCAGCAGCGCCAATGGGGCCAGCTATGGCTACACCTTC.

The rearrangement joins TRBV9 to TRBJ2-7; D is perhaps TRBD2 (5 bases). The germline V gene encodes CDR1 SGDLS and CDR2 YYNGEE. There are 14 residues in the CDR3. Trimming took off 0 bases at V and 5 bases at J, with 12 bases between the two ends. The CDR3 coding sequence is TGTGCCAGCAGCGTAGAAGGAGAAGCGGACGAGCAGTACTTC. Amino acids: CASSVEGEADEQYF.

V and J are TRBV7-9 and TRBJ2-1; tentatively, D is TRBD1 or TRBD2 (5 bases each). The germline V and J ends were trimmed by 4 bases and 5 bases, with 15 bases remaining between them. Germline V gene lookup returns CDR1 SEHNR and CDR2 FQNEAQ (reference sequence). The CDR3 loop spans 15 amino acids. Written as DNA, the CDR3 is TGTGCCAGCAGCTCCCCTCACTGGGGGAACAATGAGCAGTTCTTC. Protein sequence: CASSSPHWGNNEQFF.

This clone has a handful of counts. This chain uses TRBV7-2 with TRBJ2-7; D is ambiguous. This CDR3 contains 13 residues. Trimming took 6 bases from V and 2 from J, leaving 11 bases between them. CDR1 is SGHTA and CDR2 is FQGNSA in the germline V gene. The CDR3 nucleotides read TGTGCCAGCAGGGGCGGTGGGGCCTACGAGCAGTACTTC. Translation: CASRGGGAYEQYF. The full variable domain, with the rest looked up from reference TRBV7-2 and TRBJ2-7, is GAGVSQSPSNKVTEKGKDVELRCDPISGHTALYWYRQSLGQGLEFLIYFQGNSAPDKSGLPSDRFSAERTGGSVSTLTIQRTQQEDSAVYLCASRGGGAYEQYFGPGTRLTVT.

This clone was seen a single time. This sequence joins TRBV6-4 and TRBJ2-3; D not certain. With 6 bases removed from V and 0 bases from J, the gap between germline ends came to 7 bases. Looked up from germline, CDR1 is MRHNA and CDR2 is SNTAGT. The CDR3 covers 13 residues. The CDR3 DNA follows: TGTGCCAGCAGCCCGGACAGCACAGATACGCAGTATTTT. Translation gives CASSPDSTDTQYF.

This chain links TRBV9 with TRBJ1-6; possible D gene TRBD1, 6 bases. The CDR3 length is 15 residues. V lost 4 bases to trimming and J lost 5 bases, with 13 bases between them. Germline CDR1 reads SGDLS; CDR2 reads YYNGEE. Here the CDR3 DNA reads TGTGCCAGCAGCCCAGAGGGGGGCCATAATTCACCCCTCCACTTT. This gives the protein CASSPEGGHNSPLHF.